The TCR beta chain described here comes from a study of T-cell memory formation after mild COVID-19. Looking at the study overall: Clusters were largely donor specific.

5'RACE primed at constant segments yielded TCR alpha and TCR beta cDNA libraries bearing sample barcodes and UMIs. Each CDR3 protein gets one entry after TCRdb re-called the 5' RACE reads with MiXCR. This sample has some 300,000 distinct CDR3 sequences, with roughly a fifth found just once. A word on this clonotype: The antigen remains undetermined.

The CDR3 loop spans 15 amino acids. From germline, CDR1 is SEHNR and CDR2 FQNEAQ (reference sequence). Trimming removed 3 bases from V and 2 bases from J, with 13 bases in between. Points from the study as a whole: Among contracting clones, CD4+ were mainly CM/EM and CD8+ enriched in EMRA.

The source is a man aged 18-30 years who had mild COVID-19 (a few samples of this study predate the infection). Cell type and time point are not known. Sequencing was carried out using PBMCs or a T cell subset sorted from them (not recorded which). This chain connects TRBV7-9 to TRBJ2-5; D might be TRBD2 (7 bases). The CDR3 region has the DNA TGTGCCAGCAGCTTTGGGGGGGCGCCACAAGAGACCCAGTACTTC. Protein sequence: CASSFGGAPQETQYF. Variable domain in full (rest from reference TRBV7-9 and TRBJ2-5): DTGVSQNPRHKITKRGQNVTFRCDPISEHNRLYWYRQTLGQGPEFLTYFQNEAQLEKSRLLSDRFSAERPKGSFSTLEIQRTEQGDSAMYLCASSFGGAPQETQYFGPGTRLLVL.